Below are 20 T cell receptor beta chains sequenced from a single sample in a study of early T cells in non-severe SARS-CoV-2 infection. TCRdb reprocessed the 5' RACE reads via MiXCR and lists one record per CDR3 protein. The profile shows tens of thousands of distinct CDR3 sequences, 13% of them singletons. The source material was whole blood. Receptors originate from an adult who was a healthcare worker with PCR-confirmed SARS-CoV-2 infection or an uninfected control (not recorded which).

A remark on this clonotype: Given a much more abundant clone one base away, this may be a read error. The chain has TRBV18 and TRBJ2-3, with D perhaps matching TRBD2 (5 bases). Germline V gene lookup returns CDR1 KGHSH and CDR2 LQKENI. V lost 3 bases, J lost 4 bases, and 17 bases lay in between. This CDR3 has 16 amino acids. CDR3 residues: CASSPMRVGVADTQYF. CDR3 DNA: TGTGCCAGCTCACCCATGAGAGTGGGAGTTGCAGATACGCAGTATTTT.

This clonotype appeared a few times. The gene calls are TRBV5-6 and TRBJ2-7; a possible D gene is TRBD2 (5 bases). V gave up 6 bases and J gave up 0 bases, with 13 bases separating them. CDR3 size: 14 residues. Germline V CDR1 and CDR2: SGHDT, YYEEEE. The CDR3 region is CASTPGLSSYEQYF. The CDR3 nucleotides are TGTGCCAGCACCCCCGGACTCAGCTCCTACGAGCAGTACTTC.

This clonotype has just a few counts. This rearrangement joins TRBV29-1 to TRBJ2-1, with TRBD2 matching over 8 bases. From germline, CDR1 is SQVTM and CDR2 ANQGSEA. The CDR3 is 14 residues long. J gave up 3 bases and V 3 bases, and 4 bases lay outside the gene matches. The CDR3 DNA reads TGCAGCGTTGACGTAGCGGGGCTCTACAATGAGCAGTTCTTC. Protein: CSVDVAGLYNEQFF.

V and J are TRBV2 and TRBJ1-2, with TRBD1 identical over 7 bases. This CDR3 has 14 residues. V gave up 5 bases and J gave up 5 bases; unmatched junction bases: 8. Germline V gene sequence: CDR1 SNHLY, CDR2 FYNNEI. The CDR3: CASSPDRASYGYTF. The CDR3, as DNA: TGTGCCAGCAGTCCAGACAGGGCCTCTTATGGCTACACCTTC. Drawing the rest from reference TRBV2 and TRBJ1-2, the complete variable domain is EPEVTQTPSHQVTQMGQEVILRCVPISNHLYFYWYRQILGQKVEFLVSFYNNEISEKSEIFDDQFSVERPDGSNFTLKIRSTKLEDSAMYFCASSPDRASYGYTFGSGTRLTVV.

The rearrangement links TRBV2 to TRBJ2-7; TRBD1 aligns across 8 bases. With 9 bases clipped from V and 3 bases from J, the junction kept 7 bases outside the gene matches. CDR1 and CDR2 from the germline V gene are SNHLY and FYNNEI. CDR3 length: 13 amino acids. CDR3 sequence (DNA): TGTGCCAGTACGGGACAGGCCCGCTACGAGCAGTACTTC. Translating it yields CASTGQARYEQYF.

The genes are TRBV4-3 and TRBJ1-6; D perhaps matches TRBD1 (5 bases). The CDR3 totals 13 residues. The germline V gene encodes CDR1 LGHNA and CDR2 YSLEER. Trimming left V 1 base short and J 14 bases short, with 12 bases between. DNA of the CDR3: TGCGCCAGCAGCCAAGGGTTCCGGGGGGCCCTCCACTTT. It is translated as CASSQGFRGALHF.

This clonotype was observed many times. The chain's CDR3 is CSVPGGGPTDTQYF. Written as DNA, the CDR3 is TGCAGCGTCCCCGGAGGGGGTCCCACAGATACGCAGTATTTT. The chain employs TRBV29-1 and TRBJ2-3, with D tentatively TRBD1 or TRBD2 (6 bases each). V shed 6 bases and J shed 2 bases, with 15 bases lying between them. This CDR3 is 14 amino acids long. Germline lookup yields CDR1 SQVTM and CDR2 ANQGSEA.

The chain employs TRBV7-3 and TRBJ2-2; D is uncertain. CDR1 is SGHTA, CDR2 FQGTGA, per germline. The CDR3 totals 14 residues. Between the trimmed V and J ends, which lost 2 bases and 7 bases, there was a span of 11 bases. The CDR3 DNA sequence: TGTGCCAGCAGCTTATCGAGTAGAGGCGGGGAGCTGTTTTTT. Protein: CASSLSSRGGELFF.

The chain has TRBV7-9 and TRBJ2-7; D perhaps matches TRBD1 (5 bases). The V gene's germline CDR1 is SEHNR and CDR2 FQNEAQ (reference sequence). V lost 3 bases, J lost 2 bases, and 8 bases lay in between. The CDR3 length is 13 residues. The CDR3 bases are TGTGCCAGCAGCTTCGCAGGGACCTACGAGCAGTACTTC. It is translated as CASSFAGTYEQYF.

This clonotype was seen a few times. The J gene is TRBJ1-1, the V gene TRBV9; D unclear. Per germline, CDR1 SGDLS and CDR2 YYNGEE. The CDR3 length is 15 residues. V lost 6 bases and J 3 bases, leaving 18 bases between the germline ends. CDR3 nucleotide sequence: TGTGCCAGCACCCGGAGAGGGATATCAGACACTGAAGCTTTCTTT. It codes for CASTRRGISDTEAFF.

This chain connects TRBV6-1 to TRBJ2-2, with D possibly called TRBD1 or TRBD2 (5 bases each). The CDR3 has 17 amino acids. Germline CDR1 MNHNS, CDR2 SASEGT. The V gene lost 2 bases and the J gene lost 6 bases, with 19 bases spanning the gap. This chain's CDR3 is CASSELPLQGRPGELFF. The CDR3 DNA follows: TGTGCCAGCAGTGAACTTCCTTTGCAGGGACGTCCCGGGGAGCTGTTTTTT.

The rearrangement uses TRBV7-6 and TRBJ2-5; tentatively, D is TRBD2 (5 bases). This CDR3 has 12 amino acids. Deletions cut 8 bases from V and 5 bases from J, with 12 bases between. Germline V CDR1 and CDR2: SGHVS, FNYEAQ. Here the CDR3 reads CASGLNGETQYF. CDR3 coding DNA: TGTGCCAGCGGACTGAACGGGGAGACCCAGTACTTC.

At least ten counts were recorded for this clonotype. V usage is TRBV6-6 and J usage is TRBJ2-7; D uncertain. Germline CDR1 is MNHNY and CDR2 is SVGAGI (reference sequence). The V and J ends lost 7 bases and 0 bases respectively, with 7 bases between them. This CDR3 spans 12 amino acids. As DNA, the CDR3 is TGTGCCAGCAACGGCTACTCCTACGAGCAGTACTTC. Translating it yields CASNGYSYEQYF.

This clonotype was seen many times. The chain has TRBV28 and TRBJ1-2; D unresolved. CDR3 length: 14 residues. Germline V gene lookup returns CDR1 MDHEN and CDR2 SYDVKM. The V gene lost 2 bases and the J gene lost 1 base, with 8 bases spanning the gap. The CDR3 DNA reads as TGTGCCAGCAGTTTACAAGGCAGTAACTATGGCTACACCTTC. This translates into CASSLQGSNYGYTF.

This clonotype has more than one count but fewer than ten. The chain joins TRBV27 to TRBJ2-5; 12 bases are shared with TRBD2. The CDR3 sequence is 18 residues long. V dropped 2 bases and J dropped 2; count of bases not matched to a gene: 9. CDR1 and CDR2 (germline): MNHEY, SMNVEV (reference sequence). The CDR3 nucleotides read TGTGCCAGCAGTTTAAAAGCTAGCGGGAGGGGCAGGCAAGAGACCCAGTACTTC. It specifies CASSLKASGRGRQETQYF.

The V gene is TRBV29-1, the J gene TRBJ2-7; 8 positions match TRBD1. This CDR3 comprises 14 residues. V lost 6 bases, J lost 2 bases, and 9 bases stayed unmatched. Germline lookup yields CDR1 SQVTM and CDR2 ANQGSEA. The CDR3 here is CSVQHRQGTYEQYF. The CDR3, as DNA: TGCAGCGTGCAGCACCGACAGGGGACCTACGAGCAGTACTTC.

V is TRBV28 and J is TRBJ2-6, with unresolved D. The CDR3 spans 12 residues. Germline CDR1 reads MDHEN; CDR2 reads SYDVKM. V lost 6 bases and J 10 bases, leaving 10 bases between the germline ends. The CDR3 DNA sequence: TGTGCCAGCAGCCCCGGACGGAACGTCCTGACTTTC. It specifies CASSPGRNVLTF.

The CDR3, as DNA: TGTGCCAGCAGCGGCGGGGGGCTCATAGATACGCAGTATTTT. Translated: CASSGGGLIDTQYF. The V and J genes are TRBV11-3 and TRBJ2-3, with 8 bases identical to TRBD2. In germline, CDR1 is SGHNT, CDR2 YENEEA. This CDR3 has 14 residues. With V trimmed by 5 bases and J by 5 bases, 6 bases remained unmatched.

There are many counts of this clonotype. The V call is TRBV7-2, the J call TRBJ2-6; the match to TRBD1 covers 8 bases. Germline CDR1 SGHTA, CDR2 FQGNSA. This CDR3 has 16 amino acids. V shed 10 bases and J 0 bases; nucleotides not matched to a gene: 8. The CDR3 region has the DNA TGTGCCATACGGACAGGGTTACGCTCTGGGGCCAACGTCCTGACTTTC. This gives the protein CAIRTGLRSGANVLTF.

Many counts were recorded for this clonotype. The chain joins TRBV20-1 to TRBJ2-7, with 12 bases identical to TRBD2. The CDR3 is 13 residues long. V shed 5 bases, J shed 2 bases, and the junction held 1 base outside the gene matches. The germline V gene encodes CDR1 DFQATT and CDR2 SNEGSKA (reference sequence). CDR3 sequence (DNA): TGCAGTGCTTGGACTAGCGGGGCCTACGAGCAGTACTTC. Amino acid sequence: CSAWTSGAYEQYF.